This T cell receptor (beta chain) derives from a study of cytomegalovirus exposure and HLA in healthy donors. Study results and limitations: Rarity characterized most TCR sequences, yet some public TCRs appeared in many donors. Across all donors, roughly uniform sequencing depth was an assumption of the presence/absence analyses.

Per the germline V gene, CDR1 is LNHNV and CDR2 is YYDKDF (reference sequence). The CDR3 runs 16 residues. The V and J ends lost 5 bases and 4 bases, in that order; junction bases with no gene match: 8. The PCR contained 60 Vbeta and 13 Jbeta primers. TCRdb keeps only in-frame clones here, not all; method: immunoSEQ multiplex PCR. The sample holds 180,000 or so clones, around 80% seen once. In the case of this clone: What it binds is unknown.

V is TRBV15 and J is TRBJ2-2; TRBD2 matches 9 bases. The sample consisted of PBMCs. The source of this sequence is a woman in her 30s in good health and CMV-seropositive. The DNA for the CDR3 is TGTGCCACCAGCCCGCGGGGGGGCGGGTTCACCGGGGAGCTGTTTTTT. Translated, it gives CATSPRGGGFTGELFF.